This TCR beta chain was sequenced in a study of neurological immune-mediated disorders. TCRdb used MiXCR to reprocess the 5' RACE reads, holding one entry per CDR3 protein. The sample lists fewer than 55,000 distinct CDR3 sequences; 9% to 10% were seen once. Stated time point: longitudinal time-point 1 (baseline). In this sample, this clonotype turned up many times. The CDR3 loop spans 14 amino acids. V lost 2 bases, J lost 4 bases, and 11 bases lay in between. The chain employs TRBV12-3 or TRBV12-4 and TRBJ1-1; maybe TRBD1 (5 bases). The sequenced sample consisted of PBMCs. The TCR comes from a woman aged 40 to 49 in good health. The CDR3 reads CASSLTREATEAFF. In nucleotides, the CDR3 is TGTGCCAGCAGTTTAACCAGGGAGGCCACTGAAGCTTTCTTT.